This T cell receptor beta chain was identified in a study of T cells of healthy individuals. TCRdb independently ran MiXCR on the 5' RACE reads; one entry per CDR3 protein. This table has about 96,000 distinct CDR3 sequences, 17% appearing once. CDR1 is DFQATT, CDR2 SNEGSKA, per germline (reference sequence). Losses at the gene ends were 8 bases for V and 5 bases for J; bases not matched to a gene: 16. CDR3 length: 16 amino acids. The chain is built from TRBV20-1 and TRBJ2-3; TRBD2 matches at 10 bases. The TCR sequence derives from a human donor in good health. The CDR3 region has the DNA TGCAGTATTAGGGGTGGTAGCGGGGGGTTTGGAGATACGCAGTATTTT. Translated, it gives CSIRGGSGGFGDTQYF.